This T cell receptor (beta chain) was sequenced for a study of shared clonotypes between healthy human individuals. Study-wide results and caveats: Across a handful of donors, naive CD4 shared around 5.3%, naive CD8 more than 3%, memory CD4 about 2.5%, memory CD8 0.4% to 0.5%.

V lost 4 bases and J lost 8, with 17 bases in between. Germline CDR1 and CDR2: SEHNR and FQNEAQ (reference sequence). The CDR3 runs 15 residues. Comment on this clone: Its specificity is unknown.

Cells designated naive CD8 were CD45RO-negative and were positively selected for CCR7, with terminally differentiated effector memory CD45RA+ cells excluded. Clones were sequenced by immunoSEQ multiplex PCR, and TCRdb holds only the in-frame ones, with some missing. The sample comprises roughly 810,000 clones, 96% of which are singletons, and under 0.3% rests with the top ten. V and J are TRBV7-9 and TRBJ1-4, with D maybe TRBD1 (6 bases). The material sequenced was naive CD8+ T cells sorted from blood. The clonotype originates from a man aged 25 to 40 in good health. The CDR3 reads CASSSSRGEAEKLFF. CDR3 bases: TGTGCCAGCAGCTCATCCAGGGGTGAGGCGGAAAAACTGTTTTTT. Full variable domain (missing parts from reference TRBV7-9 and TRBJ1-4): DTGVSQNPRHKITKRGQNVTFRCDPISEHNRLYWYRQTLGQGPEFLTYFQNEAQLEKSRLLSDRFSAERPKGSFSTLEIQRTEQGDSAMYLCASSSSRGEAEKLFFGSGTQLSVL.